This T cell receptor (beta chain) was recovered during a study of blood T cell repertoires in COVID-19. The repertoire was sequenced with immunoSEQ multiplex PCR; TCRdb's copy has only in-frame clones and lacks some. The sample lists about 160,000 clones; around 83% were seen once. The TCR comes from a man aged 35-49 years with acute or convalescent COVID-19. Material for sequencing was peripheral blood.

The CDR3 bases are TGTGCCAGCAGCACAGGGGAACGACAGCCCCAGCATTTT. It encodes CASSTGERQPQHF. The chain employs TRBV6-5 and TRBJ1-5; 7 bases map to TRBD1. Trimming at V came to 6 bases and at J to 7 bases, leaving 6 bases not matched to a gene. Germline CDR1 is MNHEY and CDR2 is SVGAGI. There are 13 residues in the CDR3.